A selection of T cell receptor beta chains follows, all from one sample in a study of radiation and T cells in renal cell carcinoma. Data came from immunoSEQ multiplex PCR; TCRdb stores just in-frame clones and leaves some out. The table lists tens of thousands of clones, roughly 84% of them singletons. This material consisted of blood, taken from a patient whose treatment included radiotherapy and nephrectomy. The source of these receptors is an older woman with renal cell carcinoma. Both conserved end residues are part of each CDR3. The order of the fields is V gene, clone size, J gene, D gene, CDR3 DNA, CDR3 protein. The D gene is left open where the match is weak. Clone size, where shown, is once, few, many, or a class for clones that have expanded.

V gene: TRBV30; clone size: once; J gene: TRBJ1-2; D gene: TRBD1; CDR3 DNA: TGTGCCTGGACCTCAACCCAGGGGGTCTATGGCTACACCTTC; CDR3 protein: CAWTSTQGVYGYTF
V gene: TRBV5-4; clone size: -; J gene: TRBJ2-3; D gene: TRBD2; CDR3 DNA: TGTGCCAGCAGCCCCGCCGGACTAGCGGTCACAGATACGCAGTATTTT; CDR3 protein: CASSPAGLAVTDTQYF
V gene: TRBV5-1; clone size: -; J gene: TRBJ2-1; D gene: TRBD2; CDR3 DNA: TGCGCCAGCGGCGGGACTAGCGGGGTCGCTGAGCAGTTCTTC; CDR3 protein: CASGGTSGVAEQFF
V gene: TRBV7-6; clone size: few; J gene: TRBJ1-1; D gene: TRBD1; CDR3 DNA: TGTGCCAGCAGCATGGGACAGACAAACACTGAAGCTTTCTTT; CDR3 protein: CASSMGQTNTEAFF
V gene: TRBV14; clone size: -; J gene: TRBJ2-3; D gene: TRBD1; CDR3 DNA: TGTGCCAGCAGCCAAGAAACAATAGGAAACAGGGGCTTTACAGATACGCAGTATTTT; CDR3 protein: CASSQETIGNRGFTDTQYF
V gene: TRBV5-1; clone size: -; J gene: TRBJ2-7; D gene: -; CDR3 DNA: TGCGCCAGCAGCTCGGTGGTATCCTACGAGCAGTACTTC; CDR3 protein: CASSSVVSYEQYF
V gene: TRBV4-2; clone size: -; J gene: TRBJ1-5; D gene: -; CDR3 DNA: TGTGCCAGCAGCCTAATGCTCAGAACCAGTCAGCCCCAGCATTTT; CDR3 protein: CASSLMLRTSQPQHF
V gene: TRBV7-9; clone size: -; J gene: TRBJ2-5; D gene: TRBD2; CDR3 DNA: TGTGCCAGCAGCCCACGGACTAGCGGGGACCAAGAGACCCAGTACTTC; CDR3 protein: CASSPRTSGDQETQYF
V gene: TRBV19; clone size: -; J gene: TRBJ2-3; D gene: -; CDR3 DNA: TGTGCCAGTAGTCCGCGGACTAGCACAGATACGCAGTATTTT; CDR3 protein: CASSPRTSTDTQYF
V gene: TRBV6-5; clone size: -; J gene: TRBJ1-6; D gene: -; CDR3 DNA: TGTGCCAGCAACCCGGCCTCCCGCGCTTCACCCCTCCACTTT; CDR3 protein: CASNPASRASPLHF
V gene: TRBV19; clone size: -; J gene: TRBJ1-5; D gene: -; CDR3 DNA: TGTGCCAGTACCGTGGGCGGTCAGCCCCAGCATTTT; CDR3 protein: CASTVGGQPQHF
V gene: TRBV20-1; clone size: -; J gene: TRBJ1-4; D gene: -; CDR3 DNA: TGCAGTGCTAGACTACGGGAAAAACTGTTTTTT; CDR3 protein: CSARLREKLFF
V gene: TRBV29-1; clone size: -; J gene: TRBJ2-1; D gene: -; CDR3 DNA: TGCAGCGTTGTGCAGGTCCTACGGGTTTTTACATACAATGAGCAGTTCTTC; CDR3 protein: CSVVQVLRVFTYNEQFF
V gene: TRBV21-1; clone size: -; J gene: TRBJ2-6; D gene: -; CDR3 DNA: TGTGCCAGACAACAGGGTCAGGACAGCGGCTCTGGGGCCAACGTCCTGACTTTC; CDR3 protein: CARQQGQDSGSGANVLTF
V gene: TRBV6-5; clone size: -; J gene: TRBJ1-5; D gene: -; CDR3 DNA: TGTGCCAGCAGAGGCACCTCCGGGCAGCCCCAGCATTTT; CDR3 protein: CASRGTSGQPQHF
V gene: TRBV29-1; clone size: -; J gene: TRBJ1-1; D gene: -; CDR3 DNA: TGCAGCGCGAAGGGGGACCTCAGGGACGCTGAAGCTTTCTTT; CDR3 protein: CSAKGDLRDAEAFF
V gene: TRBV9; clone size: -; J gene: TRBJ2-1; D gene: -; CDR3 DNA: TGTGCCAGCAGCGTAGCAGGCTTCGCCTACAATGAGCAGTTCTTC; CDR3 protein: CASSVAGFAYNEQFF
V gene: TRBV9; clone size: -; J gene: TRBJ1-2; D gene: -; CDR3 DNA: TGTGCCAGCAGCGTAGCAGGGAACTATGGCTACACCTTC; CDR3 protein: CASSVAGNYGYTF
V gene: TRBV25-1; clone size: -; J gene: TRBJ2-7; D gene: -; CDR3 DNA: TGTGCCAGCAGTGAATGGGGAAAGGGGGACGAGCAGTACTTC; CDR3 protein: CASSEWGKGDEQYF
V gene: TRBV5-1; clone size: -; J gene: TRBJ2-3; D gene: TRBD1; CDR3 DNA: TGCGCCAGCAGCACGGGAAACAGGGGGCGGGATACGCAGTATTTT; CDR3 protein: CASSTGNRGRDTQYF
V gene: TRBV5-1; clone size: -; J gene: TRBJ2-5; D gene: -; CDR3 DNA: TGCGCCAGCAGCCCCGGGTCCTACGGCAAGGGAGAGACCCAGTACTTC; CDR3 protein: CASSPGSYGKGETQYF
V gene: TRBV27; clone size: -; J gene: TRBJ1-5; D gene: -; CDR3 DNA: TGTGCCAGCAGTCCCTACCGGGTCGGCAATCAGCCCCAGCATTTT; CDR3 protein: CASSPYRVGNQPQHF
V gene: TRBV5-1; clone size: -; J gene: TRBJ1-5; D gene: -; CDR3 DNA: TGCGCCAGCAGCCCCGAAGCAGGGAACAATCAGCCCCAGCATTTT; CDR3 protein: CASSPEAGNNQPQHF
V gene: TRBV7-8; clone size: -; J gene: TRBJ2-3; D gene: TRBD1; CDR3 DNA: TGTGCCAGCAGCCCCCCTGGACAGGGGGCGCAGTATTTT; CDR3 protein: CASSPPGQGAQYF
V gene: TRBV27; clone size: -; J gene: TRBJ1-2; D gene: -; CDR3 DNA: TGTGCCAGCAGTTTCAGGGACATGAGGGGCTACACCTTC; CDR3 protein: CASSFRDMRGYTF
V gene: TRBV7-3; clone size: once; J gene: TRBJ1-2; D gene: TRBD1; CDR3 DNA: TGTGCCAGCAGCTTAACCCCCGGGACAGGGAATGGCTACACCTTC; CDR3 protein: CASSLTPGTGNGYTF
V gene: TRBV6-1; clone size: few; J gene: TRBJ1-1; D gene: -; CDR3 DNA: TGTGCCAGCAGCGCACCGGGGCGCTACACTGAAGCTTTCTTT; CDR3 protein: CASSAPGRYTEAFF
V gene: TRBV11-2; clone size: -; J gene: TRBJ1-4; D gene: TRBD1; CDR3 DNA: TGTGCCAGCAGCTTAAGGCTGATCGGACAGGGTGGTGAAAAACTGTTTTTT; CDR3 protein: CASSLRLIGQGGEKLFF
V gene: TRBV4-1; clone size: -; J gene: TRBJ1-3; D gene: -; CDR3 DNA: TGCGCCAGCAGCCAAGATCGGTCGGTTGGAAACACCATATATTTT; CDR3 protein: CASSQDRSVGNTIYF
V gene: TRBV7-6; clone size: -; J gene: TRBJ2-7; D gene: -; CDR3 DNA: TGTGCCAGCAGCTTAGCGGTAACCTACGAGCAGTACTTC; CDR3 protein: CASSLAVTYEQYF
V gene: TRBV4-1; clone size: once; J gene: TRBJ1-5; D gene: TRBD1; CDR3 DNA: TGCGCCAGCAGCCAAGGTACAGGGGGCGTTCAGCCCCAGCATTTT; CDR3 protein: CASSQGTGGVQPQHF
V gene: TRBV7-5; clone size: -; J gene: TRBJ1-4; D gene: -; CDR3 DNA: TGTGTCAGAAGCGTCACGGTAGGGAGGGGGGAGGAAAAACTGTTTTTT; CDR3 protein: CVRSVTVGRGEEKLFF
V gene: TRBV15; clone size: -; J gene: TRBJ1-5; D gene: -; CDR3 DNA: TGTGCCACCAGCTGGGACCCTGATCAGCCCCAGCATTTT; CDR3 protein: CATSWDPDQPQHF
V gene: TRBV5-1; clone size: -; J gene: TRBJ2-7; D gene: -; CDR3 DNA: TGCGCCAGCAGTTTTGGGACTTTCTACGAGCAGTACTTC; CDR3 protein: CASSFGTFYEQYF
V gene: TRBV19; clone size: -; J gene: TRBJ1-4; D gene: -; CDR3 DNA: TGTGCCAGTAGCCTGGGGACTGCAACTAATGAAAAACTGTTTTTT; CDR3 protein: CASSLGTATNEKLFF